A single sample is the source of the 11 T cell receptor beta chains below, sequenced in a study of OX40 agonist ivuxolimab in advanced cancers. Here immunoSEQ multiplex PCR was the method, and the copy in TCRdb shows in-frame clones only, minus some. Among 89,000 or so clones listed, around 88% were seen once. The source material was CD4+ or CD8+ T cells sorted from blood, sampled in a trial of the OX40 agonist ivuxolimab. Source of these receptors: an adult with an advanced solid tumor such as melanoma, head and neck, liver or kidney cancer.

The chain employs TRBV11-2 and TRBJ2-7; TRBD2 agrees at 11 bases. CDR1 and CDR2 from the germline V gene are SGHAT and FQNNGV. This CDR3 comprises 14 residues. With 1 base clipped from V and 9 bases from J, the junction kept 5 bases outside the gene matches. The CDR3 bases are TGTGCCAGCAGCTTAGGTCTAGCGGGAGGTGTGCAGTACTTC. Translation: CASSLGLAGGVQYF.

This chain connects TRBV11-3 to TRBJ2-1; 7 bases are shared with TRBD2. J was trimmed by 6 bases and V by 5 bases; bases with no gene match: 19. The CDR3 has 18 residues. Germline V CDR1 and CDR2: SGHNT, YENEEA. The CDR3 sequence: CASSVVWLAGSPVNEQFF. CDR3 sequence (DNA): TGTGCCAGCAGCGTTGTTTGGTTAGCGGGTAGTCCTGTCAATGAGCAGTTCTTC.

Comments on this clone: A junction boundary mismatches the germline segment, possibly from a read error. This CDR3 is also generated by other DNA sequences in the sample. This rearrangement joins TRBV6-1 to TRBJ1-2; D not resolved. Germline V CDR1 and CDR2: MNHNS, SASEGT. The CDR3 runs 10 residues. CDR3 bases: TGTGCCACAGACGGGTATGGCTACACTTTC. Translation gives CATDGYGYTF.

The chain links TRBV25-1 to TRBJ2-2, with no clear D. Germline CDR1 and CDR2: MGHDK and SYGVNS. The CDR3 is 11 residues long. Trimming took 6 bases from V and 1 from J, leaving 0 bases between them. CDR3 amino acids: CASRNTGELFF. The CDR3, as DNA: TGTGCCAGCAGGAACACCGGGGAGCTGTTTTTT.

This chain uses TRBV11-3 with TRBJ2-5; 8 positions agree with TRBD1. There are 14 residues in the CDR3. The trim removed 5 bases at V and 2 bases at J, leaving 4 bases unmatched. In germline, CDR1 is SGHNT, CDR2 YENEEA. The CDR3 DNA reads TGTGCCAGCAGCCCTGGGACAGGACAAGAGACCCAGTACTTC. Translated, it gives CASSPGTGQETQYF.

The rearrangement joins TRBV20-1 to TRBJ2-3; D not certain. V lost 5 bases and J 6 bases, leaving 9 bases between the germline ends. From germline, CDR1 is DFQATT and CDR2 SNEGSKA (reference sequence). The CDR3 has 11 amino acids. The CDR3 nucleotides read TGCAGTGCTGGACCGGCGGATACGCAGTATTTT. Its translation: CSAGPADTQYF.

The genes are TRBV6-4 and TRBJ1-1; D might be TRBD1 (5 bases). This CDR3 spans 13 amino acids. The germline CDR1 and CDR2 sequences are MRHNA and SNTAGT. V shed 6 bases and J shed 1 base, with 9 bases lying between them. This CDR3 reads CASSEQENTEAFF. The DNA of the CDR3 is TGTGCCAGCAGCGAACAGGAGAACACTGAAGCTTTCTTT.

The chain joins TRBV5-1 to TRBJ2-3, with 9 nucleotides matching TRBD2. V was pared by 2 bases and J by 4 bases, with 2 bases of the junction left unmatched. The V gene's germline CDR1 is SGHRS and CDR2 YFSETQ. This CDR3 is 14 amino acids long. This chain's CDR3 is CASSLSGRSDTQYF. The CDR3 DNA reads as TGCGCCAGCAGCTTAAGCGGGAGGTCAGATACGCAGTATTTT.

The rearrangement uses TRBV4-3 and TRBJ1-2; D not resolved. CDR3 length: 15 residues. The V end lost 0 bases, the J end lost 6 bases, and 14 bases lay between the germline ends. Germline CDR1 reads LGHNA; CDR2 reads YSLEER. CDR3 amino acids: CASSQDLPDGDGYTF. DNA for the CDR3: TGCGCCAGCAGCCAAGATCTTCCCGACGGAGATGGCTACACCTTC.

V is TRBV18 and J is TRBJ2-5; 7 nucleotides match TRBD1. Trimming took 3 bases from V and 2 from J; bases not matched to a gene: 0. The V gene's germline CDR1 is KGHSH and CDR2 LQKENI. This CDR3 contains 13 residues. CDR3 amino acids: CASSPGQQETQYF. CDR3 nucleotides: TGTGCCAGCTCACCGGGACAGCAAGAGACCCAGTACTTC.

This chain connects TRBV9 to TRBJ1-4; D not resolved. V lost 2 bases and J 0 bases, leaving 8 bases between the germline ends. In germline, CDR1 is SGDLS, CDR2 YYNGEE. This CDR3 has 15 amino acids. The CDR3, as DNA: TGTGCCAGCAGCGTCGGGAAAGCAACTAATGAAAAACTGTTTTTT. Translation gives CASSVGKATNEKLFF.